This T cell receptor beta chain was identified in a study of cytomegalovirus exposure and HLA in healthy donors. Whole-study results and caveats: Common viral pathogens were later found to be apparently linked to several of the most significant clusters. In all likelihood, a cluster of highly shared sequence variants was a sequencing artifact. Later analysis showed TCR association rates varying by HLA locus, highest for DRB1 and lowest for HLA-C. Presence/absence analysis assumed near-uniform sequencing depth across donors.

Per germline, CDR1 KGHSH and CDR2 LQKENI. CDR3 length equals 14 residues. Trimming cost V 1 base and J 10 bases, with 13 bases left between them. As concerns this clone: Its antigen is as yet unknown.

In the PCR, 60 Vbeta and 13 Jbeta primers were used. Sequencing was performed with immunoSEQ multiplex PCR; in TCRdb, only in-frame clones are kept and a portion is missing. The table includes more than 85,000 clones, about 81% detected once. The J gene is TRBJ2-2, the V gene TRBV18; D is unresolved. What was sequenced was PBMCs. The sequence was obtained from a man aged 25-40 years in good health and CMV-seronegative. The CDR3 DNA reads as TGTGCCAGCTCACCACTATCAACGGCGGAGGAGCTGTTTTTT. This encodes CASSPLSTAEELFF. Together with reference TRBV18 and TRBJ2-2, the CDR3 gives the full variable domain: NAGVMQNPRHLVRRRGQEARLRCSPMKGHSHVYWYRQLPEEGLKFMVYLQKENIIDESGMPKERFSAEFPKEGPSILRIQQVVRGDSAAYFCASSPLSTAEELFFGEGSRLTVL.